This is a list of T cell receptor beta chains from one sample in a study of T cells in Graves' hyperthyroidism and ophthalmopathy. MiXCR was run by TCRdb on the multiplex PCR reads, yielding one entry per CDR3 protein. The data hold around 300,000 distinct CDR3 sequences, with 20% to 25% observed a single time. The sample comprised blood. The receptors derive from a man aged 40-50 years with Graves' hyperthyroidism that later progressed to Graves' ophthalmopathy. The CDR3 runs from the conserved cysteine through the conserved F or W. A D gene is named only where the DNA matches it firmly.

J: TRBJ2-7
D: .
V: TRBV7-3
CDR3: CASSLFTGGGEQYF

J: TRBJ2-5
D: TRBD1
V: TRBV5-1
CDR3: CASSPATDRGETQYF

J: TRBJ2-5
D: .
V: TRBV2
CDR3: CASSESTETQYF

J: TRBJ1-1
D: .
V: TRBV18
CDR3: CASSPPFRVNTEAFF

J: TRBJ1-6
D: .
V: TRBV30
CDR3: CAWSLLLYNSPLHF

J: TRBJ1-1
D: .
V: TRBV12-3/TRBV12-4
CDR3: CASSLGGRSTEAFF

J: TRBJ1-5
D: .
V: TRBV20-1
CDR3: CSAMDGRNQPQHF

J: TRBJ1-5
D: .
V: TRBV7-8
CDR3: CASSLTKTDGNQPQHF

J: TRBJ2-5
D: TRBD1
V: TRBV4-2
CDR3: CASSQAGQGETQETQYF

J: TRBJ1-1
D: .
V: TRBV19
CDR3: CASSIGVGERRMNTEAFF

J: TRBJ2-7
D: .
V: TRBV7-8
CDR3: CASSLQPSSYEQYF

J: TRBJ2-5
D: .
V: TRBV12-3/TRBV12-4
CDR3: CASSLSLSIQETQYF

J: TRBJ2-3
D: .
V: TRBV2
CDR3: CASSDTGQATQYF

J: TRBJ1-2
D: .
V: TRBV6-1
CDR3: CASSPWSDGSTYGYTF

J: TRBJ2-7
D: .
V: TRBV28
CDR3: CASKVTGTSSYEQYF

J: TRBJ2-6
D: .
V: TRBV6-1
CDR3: CASKRDRANVLTF

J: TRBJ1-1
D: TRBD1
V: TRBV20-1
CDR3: CSARNRGGNTEAFF

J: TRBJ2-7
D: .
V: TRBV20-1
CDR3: CSARPGQAYEQYF

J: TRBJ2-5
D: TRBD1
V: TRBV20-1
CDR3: CSAQIQGVEETQYF

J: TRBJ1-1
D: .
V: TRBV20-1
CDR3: CSASIGLNTEAFF

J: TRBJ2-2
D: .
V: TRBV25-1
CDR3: CASTDRGELFF

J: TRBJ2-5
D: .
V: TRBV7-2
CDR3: CASSGGQRGKTQYF